Described below is a single T cell receptor (beta chain) sequence and its context. Germline CDR1 and CDR2: SGHKS and YYEKEE (reference sequence). CDR3 length: 17 amino acids. V was cut by 0 bases and J by 1 base, with 14 bases left in between. The source of the sample is a study of blood T cell repertoires in COVID-19. Study background: Collection of acute and convalescent COVID-19 samples took place in the United States, Italy and Spain. Sample material is recorded as cDNA or gDNA derived from T cells, B-cell-depleted T cells, or PBMCs.

Per the authors' pipeline: Cell counts per sample came from amplifying reference gene primers. Libraries were prepared by immunoSEQ multiplex PCR; TCRdb keeps only in-frame clonotypes and omits some of them. V and J calls and clone size are given by that table; D and trimming were obtained from the DNA. The sample shows approximately 500,000 clones, over 75% of them seen only once. The sequence was collected from a human donor in a cohort sampled during active COVID-19. Source material: peripheral blood. This chain links TRBV5-5 with TRBJ1-5; the D gene is possibly TRBD1 (6 bases). As DNA, the CDR3 is TGTGCCAGCAGCTTGGGCCCCAACCAGGGGAGCAATCAGCCCCAGCATTTT. As protein: CASSLGPNQGSNQPQHF.